This TCR beta chain stems from a study of PD-1 blockade in classical Hodgkin lymphoma. Overall study context: Patients got intravenous nivolumab 3 mg/kg every 2 weeks. Findings of the study overall: Individuals who commenced nivolumab within less than 1 year of ASCT were excluded. Complete responders' baseline diversity resembled that of newly diagnosed patients. A reduction in baseline TCR diversity was reportedly seen in newly diagnosed patients relative to healthy donors.

TCRdb's copy holds only in-frame clones and misses some; the assay was immunoSEQ multiplex PCR. The sample includes about 75,000 clones, about 92% of them seen just once. As for this clone: Its antigen is not identified.

Germline V CDR1 and CDR2: KGHSH, LQKENI. Trimming removed 3 bases at V and 5 bases at J, with 13 bases between. This CDR3 has 14 amino acids. Each of the patients experienced relapse following autologous stem cell transplantation, and their brentuximab vedotin exposure differed. V gene TRBV18 combines with J gene TRBJ2-5; D might be TRBD1 (6 bases). The TCR originated in a human donor with classical Hodgkin lymphoma. The sample consisted of peripheral blood mononuclear cells (PBMCs), taken at baseline. CDR3 DNA: TGTGCCAGCTCACCGCTACAGGGCGGCGAGACCCAGTACTTC. It translates to CASSPLQGGETQYF. Supplemented by reference TRBV18 and TRBJ2-5, the full variable domain reads NAGVMQNPRHLVRRRGQEARLRCSPMKGHSHVYWYRQLPEEGLKFMVYLQKENIIDESGMPKERFSAEFPKEGPSILRIQQVVRGDSAAYFCASSPLQGGETQYFGPGTRLLVL.